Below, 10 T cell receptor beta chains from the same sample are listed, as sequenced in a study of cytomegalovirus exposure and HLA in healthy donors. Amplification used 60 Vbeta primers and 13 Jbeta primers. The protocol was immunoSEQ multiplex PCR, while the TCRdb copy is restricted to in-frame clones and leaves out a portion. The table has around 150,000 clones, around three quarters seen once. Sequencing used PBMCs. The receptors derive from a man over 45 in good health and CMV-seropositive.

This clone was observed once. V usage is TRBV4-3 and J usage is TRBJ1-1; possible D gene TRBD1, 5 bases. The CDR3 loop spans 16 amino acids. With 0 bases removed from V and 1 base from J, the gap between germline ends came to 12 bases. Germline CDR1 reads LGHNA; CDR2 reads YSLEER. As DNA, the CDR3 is TGCGCCAGCAGCCAAGAGGCCCTCGGGGGGAACACTGAAGCTTTCTTT. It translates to CASSQEALGGNTEAFF.

CDR3 DNA: TGTGCCTGGAGTAAGGGGGCTGTTGACTATGGCTACACCTTC. It codes for CAWSKGAVDYGYTF. The chain has TRBV30 and TRBJ1-2; the match to TRBD1 covers 7 bases. This CDR3 is built from 14 residues. Trimming at V came to 2 bases and at J to 3 bases, leaving 6 bases not matched to a gene. CDR1 GTSNPN and CDR2 SVGIG come from the germline V gene (reference sequence).

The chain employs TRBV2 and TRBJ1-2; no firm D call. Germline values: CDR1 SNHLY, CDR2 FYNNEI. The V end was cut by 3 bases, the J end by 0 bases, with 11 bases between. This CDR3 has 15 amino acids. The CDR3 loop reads CASSDRGRPNYGYTF. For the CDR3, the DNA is TGTGCCAGCAGTGACCGAGGGAGACCTAACTATGGCTACACCTTC. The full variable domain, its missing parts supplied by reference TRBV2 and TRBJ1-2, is EPEVTQTPSHQVTQMGQEVILRCVPISNHLYFYWYRQILGQKVEFLVSFYNNEISEKSEIFDDQFSVERPDGSNFTLKIRSTKLEDSAMYFCASSDRGRPNYGYTFGSGTRLTVV.

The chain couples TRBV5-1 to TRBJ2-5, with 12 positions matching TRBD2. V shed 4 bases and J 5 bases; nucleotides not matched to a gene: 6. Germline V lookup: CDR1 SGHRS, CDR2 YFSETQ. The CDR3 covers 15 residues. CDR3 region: CASSTTSGGSETQYF. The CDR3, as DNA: TGCGCCAGCAGCACTACTAGCGGGGGGTCGGAGACCCAGTACTTC.

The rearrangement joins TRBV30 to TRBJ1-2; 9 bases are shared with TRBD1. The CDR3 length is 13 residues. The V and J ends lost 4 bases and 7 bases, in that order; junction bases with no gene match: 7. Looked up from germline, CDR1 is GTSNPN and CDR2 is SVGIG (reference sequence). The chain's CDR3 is CAWTTGGAGGYTF. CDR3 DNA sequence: TGTGCCTGGACTACAGGGGGCGCGGGTGGCTACACCTTC.

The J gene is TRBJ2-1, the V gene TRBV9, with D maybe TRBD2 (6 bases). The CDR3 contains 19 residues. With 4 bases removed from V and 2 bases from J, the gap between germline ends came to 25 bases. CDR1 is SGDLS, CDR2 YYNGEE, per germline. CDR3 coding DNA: TGTGCCAGCAGCCCGCGATGGGGATTGGCGGGGCCCACCTACAATGAGCAGTTCTTC. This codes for CASSPRWGLAGPTYNEQFF.

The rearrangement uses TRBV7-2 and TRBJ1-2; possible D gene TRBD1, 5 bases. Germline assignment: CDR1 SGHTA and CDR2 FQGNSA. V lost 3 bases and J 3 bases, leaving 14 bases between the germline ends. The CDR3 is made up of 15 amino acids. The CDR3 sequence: CASSFSSRGHYGYTF. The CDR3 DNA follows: TGTGCCAGCAGCTTTTCTTCAAGGGGCCACTATGGCTACACCTTC.

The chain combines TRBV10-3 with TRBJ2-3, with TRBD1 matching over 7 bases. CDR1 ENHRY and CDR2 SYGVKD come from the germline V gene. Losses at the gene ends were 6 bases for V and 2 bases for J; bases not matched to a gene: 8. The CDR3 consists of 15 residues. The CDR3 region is CAISSDRSSTDTQYF. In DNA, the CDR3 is TGTGCCATCAGCTCGGACAGGTCCTCCACAGATACGCAGTATTTT.

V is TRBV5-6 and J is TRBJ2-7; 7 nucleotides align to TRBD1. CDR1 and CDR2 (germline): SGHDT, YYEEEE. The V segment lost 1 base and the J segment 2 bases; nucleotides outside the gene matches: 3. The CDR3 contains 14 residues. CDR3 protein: CASSLRGPAYEQYF. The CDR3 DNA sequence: TGTGCCAGCAGCTTGAGGGGGCCCGCCTACGAGCAGTACTTC.

The CDR3 nucleotides are TGTGCCAGCAGCGGCGAGCAAAATACGCAGTATTTT. Its protein is CASSGEQNTQYF. This rearrangement joins TRBV9 to TRBJ2-3; D call uncertain. Trimming took 3 bases from V and 7 from J, leaving 9 bases between them. From germline, CDR1 is SGDLS and CDR2 YYNGEE. This CDR3 contains 12 residues.